The clone carrying this T cell receptor (beta chain) has only one observation. Its antigen is not identified. The data derive from a study of Graves' ophthalmopathy and Graves' hyperthyroidism. Trimming cost V 9 bases and J 0 bases; bases outside gene matches: 13. The CDR3 has 16 residues. Germline CDR1 reads LNHDA; CDR2 reads SQIVND (reference sequence). Amplification targeted the TCR beta CDR3 regions, with RNA transcripts as the source material. An initial RT-PCR round employing HTBI primers preceded a second-round multiplex PCR. TCRdb redid the calling of the multiplex PCR reads with MiXCR, one entry per CDR3 protein. The sample lists over a million distinct CDR3 sequences, 35% to 45% occurring once. Study-wide results and caveats: Among thyroid clonotypes expanded above 0.001 frequency, most also appeared in blood.

Eligible hyperthyroidism cases comprised new diagnoses of under 2 months' duration in individuals aged 18 to 65. The sample taken for sequencing was peripheral blood or thyroid tissue (not recorded which). The rearrangement joins TRBV19 to TRBJ1-1, with 7 positions matching TRBD1. The origin of this receptor is an adult man with Graves' hyperthyroidism. The CDR3 region has the DNA TGTGCCAGCTCGTCGACAGGGCGGGGGTTGAACACTGAAGCTTTCTTT. It encodes CASSSTGRGLNTEAFF. Filled out from reference TRBV19 and TRBJ1-1, the complete variable domain reads DGGITQSPKYLFRKEGQNVTLSCEQNLNHDAMYWYRQDPGQGLRLIYYSQIVNDFQKGDIAEGYSVSREKKESFPLTVTSAQKNPTAFYLCASSSTGRGLNTEAFFGQGTRLTVV.